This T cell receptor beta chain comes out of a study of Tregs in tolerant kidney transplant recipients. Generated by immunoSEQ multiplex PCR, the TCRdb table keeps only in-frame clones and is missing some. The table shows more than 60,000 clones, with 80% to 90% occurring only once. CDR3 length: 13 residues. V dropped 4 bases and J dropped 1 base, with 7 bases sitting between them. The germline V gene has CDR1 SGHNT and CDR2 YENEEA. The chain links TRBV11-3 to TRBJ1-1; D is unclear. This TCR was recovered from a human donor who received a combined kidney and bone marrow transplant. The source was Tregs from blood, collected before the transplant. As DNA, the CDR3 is TGTGCCAGCAGCTCCGGACCGAACACTGAAGCTTTCTTT. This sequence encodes CASSSGPNTEAFF.